This T cell receptor (beta chain) stems from a study of blood T cell repertoires in COVID-19. For the study at large: The origin of the acute and convalescent COVID-19 samples was the United States, Italy and Spain.

Some clones are missing from TCRdb's copy, which holds only in-frame ones; the method was immunoSEQ multiplex PCR. This table holds approximately 300,000 clones, around 90% found once. Trimming cost V 6 bases and J 0 bases; bases outside gene matches: 11. The CDR3 covers 16 residues. Germline CDR1 reads MNHEY; CDR2 reads SMNVEV (reference sequence). Study members were between 18 and 89 years old and lived in around 24 US regions. Assignments of participants to cohorts depended upon their own reported clinical history. The clonotype was recovered from a woman under 40 who had recovered from COVID-19. The specimen sequenced was PBMCs or T cells enriched from blood (not recorded which). The chain employs TRBV27 and TRBJ2-7; TRBD1 agrees at 7 bases. The CDR3 bases are TGTGCCAGCAGCCCAGGGTCCGGGACAGCCTCCTACGAGCAGTACTTC. This gives the protein CASSPGSGTASYEQYF.